This T cell receptor beta chain was sequenced for a study of vaccination and CD4 T cells after COVID-19. Overall study context: Overlapping spike peptides of SARS-CoV-2, HCoV-NL63, HCoV-OC43 and HCoV-229E stimulated the cells.

Treatment in this sample: approximately nine-day PBMC culture with coronavirus spike peptide pools or control peptides (ViraFEST assay). Scientists ran DNA taken from cultured CD4+ T cells through the Oncomine TCR Beta short-read assay for sequencing. Genomic DNA extraction was carried out from cultured CD4+ T cells. TCRdb reprocessed the PCR reads with MiXCR, giving one entry per CDR3 protein. The data hold around 20,000 distinct CDR3 sequences, with roughly 44% observed a single time. Comments on this clonotype: Its antigen is as yet unknown.

The sample was cultured CD4+ T cells from blood. The TCR sequence derives from a human donor with COVID-19.

CDR3 coding DNA: TGTGCCAGCAGCCCACGAGGGGGCAATCAGCCCCAGCATTTT. Translation gives CASSPRGGNQPQHF. V gene TRBV7-8 combines with J gene TRBJ1-5, with D possibly TRBD1 on 5 matching bases. V was cut by 5 bases and J by 2 bases, with 10 bases left in between. The V gene's germline CDR1 is SGHVS and CDR2 FQNEAQ. The CDR3 runs 14 residues.